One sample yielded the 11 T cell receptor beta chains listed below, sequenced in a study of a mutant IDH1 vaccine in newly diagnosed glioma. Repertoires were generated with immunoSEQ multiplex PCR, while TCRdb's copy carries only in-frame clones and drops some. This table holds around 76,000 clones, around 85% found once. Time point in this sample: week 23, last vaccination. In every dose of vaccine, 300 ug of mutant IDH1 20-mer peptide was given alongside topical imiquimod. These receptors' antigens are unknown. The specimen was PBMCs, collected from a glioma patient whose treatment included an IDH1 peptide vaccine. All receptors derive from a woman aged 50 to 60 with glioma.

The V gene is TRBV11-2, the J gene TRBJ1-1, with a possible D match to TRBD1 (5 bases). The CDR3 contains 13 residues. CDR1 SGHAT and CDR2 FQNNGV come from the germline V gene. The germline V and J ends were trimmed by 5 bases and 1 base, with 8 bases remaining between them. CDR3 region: CASSRDPNTEAFF. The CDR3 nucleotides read TGTGCCAGCAGCCGGGACCCGAACACTGAAGCTTTCTTT.

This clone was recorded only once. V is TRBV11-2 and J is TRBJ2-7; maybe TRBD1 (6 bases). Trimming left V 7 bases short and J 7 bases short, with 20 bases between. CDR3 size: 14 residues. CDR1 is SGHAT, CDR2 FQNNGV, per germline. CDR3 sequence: CASNRQVLFEEQYF. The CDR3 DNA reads TGTGCCAGCAATAGACAGGTCCTCTTTGAAGAGCAGTACTTC.

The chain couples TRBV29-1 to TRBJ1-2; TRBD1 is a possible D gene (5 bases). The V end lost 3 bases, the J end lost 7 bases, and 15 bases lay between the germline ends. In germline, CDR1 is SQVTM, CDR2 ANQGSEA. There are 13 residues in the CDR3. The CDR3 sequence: CSVDRGGVSGYTF. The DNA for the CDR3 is TGCAGCGTTGACCGCGGGGGGGTCAGTGGCTACACCTTC.

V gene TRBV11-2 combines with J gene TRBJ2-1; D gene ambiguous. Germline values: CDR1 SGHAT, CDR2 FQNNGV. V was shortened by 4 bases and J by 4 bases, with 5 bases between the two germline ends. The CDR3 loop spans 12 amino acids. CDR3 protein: CASSYLYNEQFF. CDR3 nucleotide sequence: TGTGCCAGCAGCTACCTATACAATGAGCAGTTCTTC.

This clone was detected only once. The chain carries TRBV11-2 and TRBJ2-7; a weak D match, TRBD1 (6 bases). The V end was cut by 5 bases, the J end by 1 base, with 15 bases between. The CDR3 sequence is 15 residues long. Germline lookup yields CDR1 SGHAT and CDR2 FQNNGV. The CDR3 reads CASSRERDTSYEQYF. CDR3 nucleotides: TGTGCCAGCAGCCGTGAGAGGGACACTTCCTACGAGCAGTACTTC. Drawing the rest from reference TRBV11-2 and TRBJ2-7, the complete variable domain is EAGVAQSPRYKIIEKRQSVAFWCNPISGHATLYWYQQILGQGPKLLIQFQNNGVVDDSQLPKDRFSAERLKGVDSTLKIQPAKLEDSAVYLCASSRERDTSYEQYFGPGTRLTVT.

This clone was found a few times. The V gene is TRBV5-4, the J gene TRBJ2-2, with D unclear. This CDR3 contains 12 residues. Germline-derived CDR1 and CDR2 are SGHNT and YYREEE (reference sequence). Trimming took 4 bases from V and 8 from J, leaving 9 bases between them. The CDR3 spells CASSPSRGELFF. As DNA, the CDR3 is TGTGCCAGCAGCCCTTCCCGTGGGGAGCTGTTTTTT.

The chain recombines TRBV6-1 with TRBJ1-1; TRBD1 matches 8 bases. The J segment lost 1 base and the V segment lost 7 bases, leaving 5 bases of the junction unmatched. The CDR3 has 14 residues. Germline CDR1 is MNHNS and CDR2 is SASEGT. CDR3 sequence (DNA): TGTGCCAGCAATCTGGACAGGGCGAACACTGAAGCTTTCTTT. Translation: CASNLDRANTEAFF.

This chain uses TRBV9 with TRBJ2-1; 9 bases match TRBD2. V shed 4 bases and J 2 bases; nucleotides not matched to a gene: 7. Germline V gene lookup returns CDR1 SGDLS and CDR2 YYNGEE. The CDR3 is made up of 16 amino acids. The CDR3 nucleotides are TGTGCCAGCAGCCCCCGACTAGCGGAAACCTACAATGAGCAGTTCTTC. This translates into CASSPRLAETYNEQFF.

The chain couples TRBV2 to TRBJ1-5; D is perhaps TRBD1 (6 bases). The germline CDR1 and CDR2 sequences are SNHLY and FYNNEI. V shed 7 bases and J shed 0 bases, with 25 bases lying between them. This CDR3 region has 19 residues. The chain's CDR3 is CASKKGGVVTGYSNQPQHF. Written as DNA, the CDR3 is TGTGCCAGCAAGAAGGGGGGGGTGGTTACAGGGTATAGCAATCAGCCCCAGCATTTT.

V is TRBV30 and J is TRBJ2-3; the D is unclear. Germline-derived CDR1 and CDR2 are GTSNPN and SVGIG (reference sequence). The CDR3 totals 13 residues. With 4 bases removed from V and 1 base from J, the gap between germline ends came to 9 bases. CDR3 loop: CAWKLAGTDTQYF. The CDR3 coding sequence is TGTGCCTGGAAATTGGCGGGCACAGATACGCAGTATTTT.

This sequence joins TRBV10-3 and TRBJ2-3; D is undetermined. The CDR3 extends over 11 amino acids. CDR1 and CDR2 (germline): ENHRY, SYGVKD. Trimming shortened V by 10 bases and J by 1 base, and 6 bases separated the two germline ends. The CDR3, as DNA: TGTGCCACCCGTGGCACAGATACGCAGTATTTT. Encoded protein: CATRGTDTQYF.